Below are 10 T cell receptor beta chains sequenced from a single sample in a study of blood T cell repertoires in COVID-19. This table comes from immunoSEQ multiplex PCR, and its TCRdb copy is limited to in-frame clones, with some not included. Of approximately 320,000 clones listed, under 95% are singletons. Sequencing input: PBMCs or T cells enriched from blood (not recorded which). These receptors came from a man in his 60s who had recovered from COVID-19.

The rearrangement uses TRBV11-2 and TRBJ2-7, with TRBD2 matching 11 bases. The junction had 9 bases not matched to a gene; V was cut back by 1 base and J by 4 bases. The germline CDR1 and CDR2 sequences are SGHAT and FQNNGV. The CDR3 has 17 residues. The CDR3 reads CASSLGVGLAGGYEQYF. The CDR3 DNA sequence: TGTGCCAGCAGCTTAGGAGTGGGGCTAGCGGGAGGATACGAGCAGTACTTC.

This sequence joins TRBV6-5 and TRBJ2-1; TRBD2 agrees at 10 bases. The germline V gene has CDR1 MNHEY and CDR2 SVGAGI. Unmatched junction bases numbered 7, after V lost 4 bases and J lost 7 bases. This CDR3 has 15 residues. This CDR3 is CASSSGSGGWNEQFF. DNA for the CDR3: TGTGCCAGCAGTTCCGGTAGCGGGGGGTGGAATGAGCAGTTCTTC.

The chain couples TRBV30 to TRBJ1-6; 9 nucleotides align to TRBD1. V shed 4 bases, J shed 10 bases, and the junction held 20 bases outside the gene matches. CDR1 and CDR2 from the germline V gene are GTSNPN and SVGIG (reference sequence). This CDR3 contains 18 residues. The CDR3 spells CAWTLSVPTGGSGSPLHF. Written as DNA, the CDR3 is TGTGCCTGGACCCTAAGCGTCCCCACAGGGGGCAGTGGATCACCCCTCCACTTT.

V and J are TRBV6-1 and TRBJ2-7, with 7 positions matching TRBD1. J gave up 2 bases and V 2 bases, and 12 bases lay outside the gene matches. The CDR3 consists of 17 residues. Germline V lookup: CDR1 MNHNS, CDR2 SASEGT. CDR3 sequence reads: CASSERYFGTEPYEQYF. The CDR3 nucleotides read TGTGCCAGCAGTGAAAGATACTTCGGGACAGAGCCCTACGAGCAGTACTTC.

The V call is TRBV5-1, the J call TRBJ2-2; a possible D gene is TRBD2 (7 bases). Trimming left V 4 bases short and J 6 bases short, with 16 bases between. Germline V gene sequence: CDR1 SGHRS, CDR2 YFSETQ. CDR3 size: 15 residues. The CDR3 coding sequence is TGCGCCAGCAGCGCCGTCGGGGGGCGCGCCGGGGAGCTGTTTTTT. It yields the protein CASSAVGGRAGELFF.

The chain links TRBV2 to TRBJ2-1; no firm D call. CDR1 and CDR2 from the germline V gene are SNHLY and FYNNEI. The germline V and J ends were trimmed by 1 base and 5 bases, with 6 bases remaining between them. This CDR3 is built from 13 residues. CDR3 sequence (DNA): TGTGCCAGCAGTGAAGGTCACAACAATGAGCAGTTCTTC. Protein: CASSEGHNNEQFF.

The V gene is TRBV6-5, the J gene TRBJ2-7; 9 nucleotides match TRBD1. The CDR3 covers 15 residues. J gave up 2 bases and V 6 bases, and 8 bases lay outside the gene matches. From germline, CDR1 is MNHEY and CDR2 SVGAGI. The CDR3 bases are TGTGCCAGCAGCTCCCCAAGACAGGGGGCCTACGAGCAGTACTTC. Its translation is CASSSPRQGAYEQYF.

This clone appeared a single time. This chain links TRBV9 with TRBJ1-5; 10 bases align to TRBD1. J gave up 6 bases and V 4 bases, and 22 bases lay outside the gene matches. CDR3 length equals 20 residues. Per germline, CDR1 SGDLS and CDR2 YYNGEE. This CDR3 is CASSRDQGTGVVGRGQPQHF. For the CDR3, the DNA is TGTGCCAGCAGCCGCGACCAGGGGACAGGGGTTGTAGGTAGGGGTCAGCCCCAGCATTTT.

The J gene is TRBJ1-1, the V gene TRBV10-3; D unclear. The CDR3 runs to 12 residues. V dropped 3 bases and J dropped 5 bases, with 7 bases sitting between them. Germline CDR1 ENHRY, CDR2 SYGVKD. In nucleotides, the CDR3 is TGTGCCATCAGTGATCCCTATACTGAAGCTTTCTTT. Its translation: CAISDPYTEAFF.

The chain recombines TRBV27 with TRBJ1-6; the match to TRBD1 covers 12 bases. Germline V gives CDR1 MNHEY, CDR2 SMNVEV (reference sequence). The CDR3 has 17 amino acids. Trimming cost V 6 bases and J 5 bases; bases outside gene matches: 8. The CDR3 protein is CASSSGTGGGNNSPLHF. The DNA for the CDR3 is TGTGCCAGCAGCTCCGGGACAGGGGGCGGTAATAATTCACCCCTCCACTTT.